This TCR beta chain derives from a study of blood T cell repertoires in COVID-19. Study information: From T cells, B-cell-depleted T cells, or PBMCs came the material, which was cDNA or gDNA.

The V gene's germline CDR1 is MNHNY and CDR2 SVGAGI (reference sequence). Trimming stripped 3 bases from V and 4 bases from J, with 6 bases between. CDR3 size: 12 residues. As to this clone: The identical CDR3 is also encoded by other nucleotide sequences in the sample.

In the original analysis: The authors estimated nucleated cell counts from reference gene primer amplification. Only in-frame clones appear in the TCRdb table, and some are missing; sequencing was by immunoSEQ multiplex PCR. From that table come the V and J calls and clone size; the DNA was used to work out D and trimming. The sample lists fewer than 45,000 clones; 81% were seen once. The chain combines TRBV6-6 with TRBJ2-5; D is unclear. This TCR was recovered from a man in his forties with active or convalescent COVID-19. Specimen: peripheral blood. CDR3 sequence reads: CASSYSRETQYF. CDR3 DNA: TGTGCCAGCAGTTATAGCAGAGAGACCCAGTACTTC.